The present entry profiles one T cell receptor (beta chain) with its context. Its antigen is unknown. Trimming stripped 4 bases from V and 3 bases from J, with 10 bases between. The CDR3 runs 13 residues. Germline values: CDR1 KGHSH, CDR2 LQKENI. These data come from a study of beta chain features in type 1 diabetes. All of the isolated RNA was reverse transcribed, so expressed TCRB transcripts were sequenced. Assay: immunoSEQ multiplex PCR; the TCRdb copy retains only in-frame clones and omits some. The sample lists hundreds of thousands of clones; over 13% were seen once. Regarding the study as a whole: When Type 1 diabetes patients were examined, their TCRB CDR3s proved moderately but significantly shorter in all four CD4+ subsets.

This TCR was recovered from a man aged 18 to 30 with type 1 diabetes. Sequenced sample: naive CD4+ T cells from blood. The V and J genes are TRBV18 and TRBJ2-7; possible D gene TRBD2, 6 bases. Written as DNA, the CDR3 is TGTGCCAGCTCACTCATGGGGGGCTACGAGCAGTACTTC. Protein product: CASSLMGGYEQYF.